The present TCR beta chain was sequenced within a study of radiotherapy plus CTLA-4 blockade in lung cancer. Chemo-refractory metastatic non-small-cell lung cancer patients underwent focal radiation alongside CTLA-4 blockade with ipilimumab. Germline CDR1 reads KGHSH; CDR2 reads LQKENI. The CDR3 consists of 13 residues. V dropped 0 bases and J dropped 5 bases, with 8 bases sitting between them. The assay was immunoSEQ multiplex PCR, and TCRdb's table has in-frame clones only and misses some. Of 55,000 to 80,000 clones listed, about nine tenths were seen once; the top ten hold 35% to 50%. The source was peripheral blood, collected from a patient treated with radiotherapy plus ipilimumab. This chain connects TRBV18 to TRBJ2-7; maybe TRBD2 (6 bases). The sequence derives from a human donor with non-small cell lung cancer that progressed on radiotherapy plus ipilimumab. This CDR3 is CASSPPDYDEQYF. CDR3 coding DNA: TGTGCCAGCTCACCACCGGACTATGACGAGCAGTACTTC. Drawing the rest from reference TRBV18 and TRBJ2-7, the complete variable domain is NAGVMQNPRHLVRRRGQEARLRCSPMKGHSHVYWYRQLPEEGLKFMVYLQKENIIDESGMPKERFSAEFPKEGPSILRIQQVVRGDSAAYFCASSPPDYDEQYFGPGTRLTVT.